This T cell receptor beta chain originates from a study of shared clonotypes between healthy human individuals. On the study more broadly: Three plates each covered CD4 naive and memory; CD8 naive two, CD8 memory one.

Division of CD4+ cells produced a CD45RA+ naive subset and a CD45RA-negative memory subset. Regarding the study as a whole: Generation probabilities were higher for clonotypes shared across all four sorted-subset donors than for unshared ones.

Germline V gene sequence: CDR1 SNHLY, CDR2 FYNNEI. Trimming at V came to 5 bases and at J to 8 bases, leaving 8 bases not matched to a gene. The CDR3 sequence is 13 residues long. Notes on this clone: Its antigen remains unknown.

Method: immunoSEQ multiplex PCR; TCRdb's copy keeps in-frame clones and lacks some. Of 1,500,000 or so clones listed, more than 95% are singletons. Input material: naive CD4+ T cells sorted from blood. The subset here: CD45RA+ positively selected. This rearrangement joins TRBV2 to TRBJ1-2, with TRBD1 matching over 7 bases. The sequence was obtained from a man aged 25 to 40 in good health. The CDR3 DNA sequence: TGTGCCAGCAGTAGGGACAGACAGGGCGGCTACACCTTC. Its protein is CASSRDRQGGYTF. Looking up the rest from reference TRBV2 and TRBJ1-2 gives the full variable domain: EPEVTQTPSHQVTQMGQEVILRCVPISNHLYFYWYRQILGQKVEFLVSFYNNEISEKSEIFDDQFSVERPDGSNFTLKIRSTKLEDSAMYFCASSRDRQGGYTFGSGTRLTVV.